This is a list of T cell receptor beta chains from one sample in a study of blood T cell repertoires in COVID-19. Assay: immunoSEQ multiplex PCR; the TCRdb copy retains only in-frame clones and omits some. The sample includes about 71,000 clones, around nine tenths of them seen just once. Input material: peripheral blood. Source of these receptors: a young woman with acute or convalescent COVID-19. The CDR3 runs from the conserved cysteine through the conserved F or W. D genes are given only for firm matches. Clone sizes are given selectively: once, few, many, or a class where the clone is expanded.

TRBV7-8,TRBJ2-5,TRBD1,NA,TGTGCCAGCAACAACCAGGGCCCGGGCCCCAGGGGGGAGACCCAGTACTTC,CASNNQGPGPRGETQYF
TRBV3-1/TRBV3-2,TRBJ2-1,TRBD2,NA,TGTGCCAGCAGCCAAGTAGCGGGGGGCTACAATGAGCAGTTCTTC,CASSQVAGGYNEQFF
TRBV28,TRBJ1-6,NA,once,TGTGCCAGCAGTACTGCAGGGGATTCACCCCTCCACTTT,CASSTAGDSPLHF
TRBV4-3,TRBJ2-1,TRBD2,NA,TGCGCCAGCAGCCAAGACCTAGCGGGAATAAGCTCCTACAATGAGCAGTTCTTC,CASSQDLAGISSYNEQFF
TRBV6-6,TRBJ1-1,NA,NA,TGTGCCAGCAGTTACACCCCCCAGGGAACTGAAGCTTTCTTT,CASSYTPQGTEAFF
TRBV11-2,TRBJ2-6,NA,NA,TGTGCCAGCAGCTTATTTAGTTCTTCTGGGGCCAACGTCCTGACTTTC,CASSLFSSSGANVLTF
TRBV5-8,TRBJ2-7,NA,NA,TGTGCCAGCAGCTGGGGGCTCTACGAGCAGTACTTC,CASSWGLYEQYF
TRBV11-3,TRBJ2-1,TRBD2,NA,TGTGCCAGCAGCTTAGGCGCGGGGGTCTACAATGAGCAGTTCTTC,CASSLGAGVYNEQFF
TRBV18,TRBJ1-4,TRBD1,NA,TGTGCCAGCTCATCGGGACAGGGCACAACTAATGAAAAACTGTTTTTT,CASSSGQGTTNEKLFF
TRBV7-2,TRBJ2-7,NA,NA,TGTGCCAGCAGCTTGTACGGAGCCTACGAGCAGTACTTC,CASSLYGAYEQYF
TRBV2,TRBJ1-3,NA,NA,TGTGCCAGCAGTCCTAGCTCTGGAAACACCATATATTTT,CASSPSSGNTIYF
TRBV20-1,TRBJ2-5,TRBD2,NA,TGCAGTGCTAGTGCTAGAGATCTGGTACCTAGCGGGAGTTGGGGGGAGACCCAGTACTTC,CSASARDLVPSGSWGETQYF
TRBV7-2,TRBJ1-4,NA,NA,TGTGCCAGCAGCTTAGGGGCAGGCGGGTATGAAAAACTGTTTTTT,CASSLGAGGYEKLFF
TRBV15,TRBJ2-7,TRBD1,NA,TGTGCCACCAGCGTTACAGGGGGCTCCACCTACGAGCAGTACTTC,CATSVTGGSTYEQYF
TRBV7-8,TRBJ2-3,TRBD2,NA,TGTGCCAGCAGGCGAGAGCGGGCGGGGGGCACAGATACGCAGTATTTT,CASRRERAGGTDTQYF
TRBV28,TRBJ1-2,TRBD1,NA,TGTGCCAGCAGTCCAGGGGGAGTGGTCTATGGCTACACCTTC,CASSPGGVVYGYTF
TRBV9,TRBJ1-1,TRBD1,NA,TGTGCCAGCAGCCCCCGGACAGGGGAGGACACTGAAGCTTTCTTT,CASSPRTGEDTEAFF
TRBV29-1,TRBJ1-2,TRBD1,NA,TGCAGCGTCGCGACAGGGGATGGGGACTATGGCTACACCTTC,CSVATGDGDYGYTF
TRBV29-1,TRBJ2-3,NA,NA,TGCAGCGTCGAGGCGGTAGATACGCAGTATTTT,CSVEAVDTQYF
TRBV5-1,TRBJ2-2,TRBD2,NA,TGCGCCAGCAGCCCAGGACTAGCGGGGAACACCGGGGAGCTGTTTTTT,CASSPGLAGNTGELFF
TRBV7-2,TRBJ1-1,NA,NA,TGTGCCAGCAGCTTGGGGGCTGGGAGTCCTCAAGCTTTCTTT,CASSLGAGSPQAFF
TRBV2,TRBJ1-1,TRBD1,NA,TGTGCCAGCAGGAGGACAGGGGGCGCAGGGAACACTGAAGCTTTCTTT,CASRRTGGAGNTEAFF